The 24 T cell receptor beta chains reported below all come from one sample, sequenced in a study of T cells after yellow fever vaccination. TCRdb recomputed calls from the 5' RACE reads with MiXCR, one row per CDR3 protein. Of 300,000 to 350,000 distinct CDR3 sequences detected, under 5% appear once; the ten largest clones hold more than 20%. The specimen comprised PBMCs, sampled 5 days after the yellow fever booster vaccination. Receptors originate from a man between 18 and 29 years old who received the YFV17D yellow fever vaccine.

The genes are TRBV2 and TRBJ2-3, with 9 nucleotides matching TRBD2. CDR1 and CDR2 from the germline V gene are SNHLY and FYNNEI. The CDR3 length is 17 residues. Trimming at V came to 6 bases and at J to 2 bases, leaving 12 bases not matched to a gene. This CDR3 reads CASRDVGRGGFTDTQYF. The CDR3 DNA reads as TGTGCCAGCAGGGATGTGGGGCGGGGGGGCTTCACAGATACGCAGTATTTT. Variable domain in full (rest from reference TRBV2 and TRBJ2-3): EPEVTQTPSHQVTQMGQEVILRCVPISNHLYFYWYRQILGQKVEFLVSFYNNEISEKSEIFDDQFSVERPDGSNFTLKIRSTKLEDSAMYFCASRDVGRGGFTDTQYFGPGTRLTVL.

The chain links TRBV4-3 to TRBJ1-4, with D possibly TRBD1 on 5 matching bases. This CDR3 has 17 amino acids. V shed 0 bases and J shed 8 bases, with 19 bases lying between them. Germline CDR1 LGHNA, CDR2 YSLEER. The CDR3 sequence is CASSQDSEAGIGEKLFF. For the CDR3, the DNA is TGCGCCAGCAGCCAAGACTCCGAGGCAGGGATCGGGGAAAAACTGTTTTTT.

The chain uses TRBV3-1 and TRBJ2-2, with D possibly TRBD1 on 6 matching bases. Deletions cut 3 bases from V and 9 bases from J, with 17 bases between. CDR3 length: 15 amino acids. Germline V gene lookup returns CDR1 LGHDT and CDR2 YNNKEL (reference sequence). DNA of the CDR3: TGTGCCAGCAGCCACCCAGAAGGGGGTATCTGGGAGCTGTTTTTT. Residues: CASSHPEGGIWELFF.

The J gene is TRBJ1-2, the V gene TRBV4-1; TRBD1 agrees at 8 bases. From germline, CDR1 is MGHRA and CDR2 YSYEKL. V lost 3 bases and J lost 8; bases outside the gene matches: 11. CDR3 size: 15 residues. CDR3 DNA sequence: TGCGCCAGCAGCCAGGCAGGGGGCCCCTTGGGGGGCTACACCTTC. Translated, it gives CASSQAGGPLGGYTF.

This chain connects TRBV2 to TRBJ2-2; 8 bases are a match to TRBD2. The CDR3 runs to 12 residues. The V and J ends lost 9 bases and 6 bases, in that order; junction bases with no gene match: 3. The germline V gene encodes CDR1 SNHLY and CDR2 FYNNEI. DNA of the CDR3: TGTGCCAGTAGCGGGGACGCCGGGGAGCTGTTTTTT. This encodes CASSGDAGELFF.

A few counts support this clonotype. The J gene is TRBJ2-5, the V gene TRBV18, with D perhaps given as TRBD1 or TRBD2 (5 bases each). Deletions cut 6 bases from V and 1 base from J, with 9 bases between. The germline gives CDR1 KGHSH, CDR2 LQKENI. This CDR3 spans 13 amino acids. This CDR3 reads CASSGTFQETQYF. The CDR3 DNA reads TGTGCCAGCTCGGGGACCTTCCAAGAGACCCAGTACTTC.

As to this clonotype: This may be a read error, as it is one base from a much larger clone. The chain is built from TRBV5-4 and TRBJ2-5, with D hard to call. Trimming removed 5 bases at V and 2 bases at J, with 10 bases between. The CDR3 is 13 amino acids. The germline V gene encodes CDR1 SGHNT and CDR2 YYREEE (reference sequence). The CDR3 DNA reads TGTGCCAGCAGTGGAGAGAAGCAAGAGACCCAGTACTTC. Its translation: CASSGEKQETQYF.

The chain carries TRBV2 and TRBJ2-2; D is undetermined. The CDR3 spans 13 residues. The germline V gene encodes CDR1 SNHLY and CDR2 FYNNEI. Trimming shortened V by 4 bases and J by 5 bases, and 8 bases separated the two germline ends. Here the CDR3 reads CASSALWTGELFF. Written as DNA, the CDR3 is TGTGCCAGCAGTGCCCTTTGGACCGGGGAGCTGTTTTTT.

The sample holds a few counts of this clonotype. The chain recombines TRBV20-1 with TRBJ1-6, with no clear D. The CDR3 totals 15 residues. Trimming cost V 4 bases and J 10 bases, with 20 bases left between them. CDR1 and CDR2 from the germline V gene are DFQATT and SNEGSKA (reference sequence). CDR3 loop: CSAKGRHGELSPLHF. CDR3 DNA: TGCAGTGCTAAAGGTCGGCACGGGGAACTGTCACCCCTCCACTTT.

This chain uses TRBV20-1 with TRBJ2-3, with D possibly being TRBD1 or TRBD2 (5 bases each). Trimming cost V 5 bases and J 4 bases, with 7 bases left between them. This CDR3 comprises 11 residues. The germline CDR1 and CDR2 sequences are DFQATT and SNEGSKA (reference sequence). The CDR3 nucleotides read TGCAGTGCTGGGGGTCCAGATACGCAGTATTTT. Translation: CSAGGPDTQYF.

DNA of the CDR3: TGTGCCACCAGCAGAGAATATCTATTAAGCACAGATACGCAGTATTTT. Amino acids: CATSREYLLSTDTQYF. This chain uses TRBV15 with TRBJ2-3; no firm D call. V was cut by 0 bases and J by 0 bases, with 10 bases left in between. Germline-derived CDR1 and CDR2 are LNHNV and YYDKDF (reference sequence). This CDR3 has 16 residues.

As for this clonotype: The conserved final phenylalanine or tryptophan is absent from the CDR3, which likely points to a read error. The chain recombines TRBV7-2 with TRBJ1-5; D gene uncertain. Trimming removed 5 bases from V and 7 bases from J, with 12 bases in between. This CDR3 comprises 13 residues. Germline V gives CDR1 SGHTA, CDR2 FQGNSA. CDR3 amino acids: CASSKRTGQPQHS. CDR3 DNA sequence: TGTGCCAGCAGCAAAAGGACCGGGCAGCCCCAGCATTCT.

This clonotype was picked up a small number of times. The chain links TRBV19 to TRBJ1-1; no definite D call. Deletions cut 3 bases from V and 1 base from J, with 15 bases between. Germline V gene data show CDR1 as LNHDA and CDR2 as SQIVND (reference sequence). The CDR3 consists of 16 residues. CDR3 region: CASSIYGPIQNTEAFF. CDR3 sequence (DNA): TGTGCCAGTAGTATCTACGGTCCCATACAGAACACTGAAGCTTTCTTT.

In this sample, this clonotype turned up a few times. CDR3 protein: CASQGPHLQPQHF. DNA for the CDR3: TGCGCCAGCCAGGGACCGCACCTTCAGCCCCAGCATTTT. This chain joins TRBV23-1 and TRBJ1-5, with D perhaps matching TRBD1 (5 bases). TRBV23-1 is an open reading frame, and its role is uncertain. Trimming pared 8 bases from V and 6 bases from J, leaving 14 bases between. The CDR3 consists of 13 residues.

This clonotype was found many times. This chain connects TRBV4-3 to TRBJ1-1; D not resolved. The CDR3 is 13 residues long. The ends were cut back, 0 bases at V and 1 base at J, with 3 bases in the middle. Germline V lookup: CDR1 LGHNA, CDR2 YSLEER. The CDR3 sequence: CASSQDRNTEAFF. The DNA of the CDR3 is TGCGCCAGCAGCCAAGATCGGAACACTGAAGCTTTCTTT.

V and J are TRBV29-1 and TRBJ1-2; 7 nucleotides align to TRBD1. CDR3 size: 13 residues. The V segment lost 6 bases and the J segment 7 bases; nucleotides outside the gene matches: 11. The germline gives CDR1 SQVTM, CDR2 ANQGSEA. The CDR3 coding sequence is TGCAGCGTGACCACAGGGGCTCACAGTGGCTACACCTTC. Translating it yields CSVTTGAHSGYTF.

V gene TRBV7-2 combines with J gene TRBJ2-3; no clear D. Trimming stripped 2 bases from V and 6 bases from J, with 12 bases between. There are 14 residues in the CDR3. CDR1 and CDR2 from the germline V gene are SGHTA and FQGNSA. For the CDR3, the DNA is TGTGCCAGCAGCTTACTATCAGGACGGGATACGCAGTATTTT. Residues: CASSLLSGRDTQYF.

The rearrangement joins TRBV25-1 to TRBJ2-1, with a tentative D call TRBD2 (5 bases). CDR3 length: 10 residues. Looked up from germline, CDR1 is MGHDK and CDR2 is SYGVNS. V was cut by 6 bases and J by 10 bases, with 7 bases left in between. The CDR3 nucleotides read TGTGCCAGCAGAAGCGGAGAGCAGTTCTTC. This encodes CASRSGEQFF. The entire variable domain, with the rest obtained from reference TRBV25-1 and TRBJ2-1, is as follows: EADIYQTPRYLVIGTGKKITLECSQTMGHDKMYWYQQDPGMELHLIHYSYGVNSTEKGDLSSESTVSRIRTEHFPLTLESARPSHTSQYLCASRSGEQFFGPGTRLTVL.

This clonotype has a count of ten or more. The chain combines TRBV4-1 with TRBJ1-2, with D possibly matching TRBD1 (6 bases). The CDR3 is 14 amino acids. The V end lost 4 bases, the J end lost 5 bases, and 14 bases lay between the germline ends. CDR1 and CDR2 from the germline V gene are MGHRA and YSYEKL. The DNA for the CDR3 is TGCGCCAGCAGCCCAGCGGGGGGCGCGTATGGCTACACCTTC. It translates to CASSPAGGAYGYTF.

This clonotype was observed many times. The V and J genes are TRBV7-3 and TRBJ1-2, with 8 bases aligning to TRBD1. With V trimmed by 1 base and J by 3 bases, 13 bases remained unmatched. Germline V CDR1 and CDR2: SGHTA, FQGTGA. The CDR3 loop spans 18 amino acids. The CDR3 loop is CASSLRGGDRFLDYGYTF. As DNA, the CDR3 is TGTGCCAGCAGCTTAAGGGGTGGGGACAGGTTCCTAGACTATGGCTACACCTTC.

This clonotype was detected a few times. The chain combines TRBV5-1 with TRBJ1-1; D gene ambiguous. The CDR3 is made up of 14 amino acids. V lost 0 bases and J 1 base, leaving 7 bases between the germline ends. The germline V gene has CDR1 SGHRS and CDR2 YFSETQ. CDR3 in amino acids: CASSLGMGNTEAFF. The DNA for the CDR3 is TGCGCCAGCAGCTTGGGGATGGGGAACACTGAAGCTTTCTTT.

The genes are TRBV3-1 and TRBJ1-1, with a possible D match to TRBD1 (6 bases). V was shortened by 5 bases and J by 2 bases, with 12 bases between the two germline ends. Germline V gene data show CDR1 as LGHDT and CDR2 as YNNKEL (reference sequence). The CDR3 is made up of 14 amino acids. The CDR3 reads CASSTWTANTEAFF. CDR3 DNA sequence: TGTGCCAGCAGCACCTGGACAGCTAACACTGAAGCTTTCTTT. Full variable domain (outside the CDR3, taken from reference TRBV3-1 and TRBJ1-1): DTAVSQTPKYLVTQMGNDKSIKCEQNLGHDTMYWYKQDSKKFLKIMFSYNNKELIINETVPNRFSPKSPDKAHLNLHINSLELGDSAVYFCASSTWTANTEAFFGQGTRLTVV.

This clonotype was seen many times. This chain links TRBV18 with TRBJ2-3, with D uncertain. The CDR3 has 12 residues. Germline V gene data show CDR1 as KGHSH and CDR2 as LQKENI. V was clipped by 8 bases and J by 4 bases, with 10 bases between them. CDR3 coding DNA: TGTGCCAGCAGCCCGCCCTCAGATACGCAGTATTTT. Translated: CASSPPSDTQYF.

This chain joins TRBV5-5 and TRBJ2-1; 13 nucleotides align to TRBD2. Trimming cost V 0 bases and J 4 bases; bases outside gene matches: 4. This CDR3 is built from 17 residues. The germline V gene has CDR1 SGHKS and CDR2 YYEKEE (reference sequence). CDR3 bases: TGTGCCAGCAGCTTGGCGACTAGCGGGGGGTTTTACAATGAGCAGTTCTTC. Translating gives CASSLATSGGFYNEQFF.